The text below deals with one TCR beta chain. The sample belongs to a study of T-cell reconstitution after alpha-beta-depleted transplantation in children. Researchers prepared the TCRbeta library using unique molecular identifiers, the study reports. TCRdb reanalysed the PCR reads using MiXCR and keeps one entry per CDR3 protein. This sample has fewer than 1 million distinct CDR3 sequences; about 15% occur once, and the top ten carry roughly 5%. The CDR3 totals 14 residues. The germline V gene encodes CDR1 SQVTM and CDR2 ANQGSEA. Between the trimmed V and J ends, which lost 5 bases and 6 bases, there was a span of 16 bases.

The rearrangement joins TRBV29-1 to TRBJ2-2; D gene ambiguous. The sequence was collected from a male patient younger than 18 who had a stem cell transplant for acute lymphoblastic leukemia, so the T cells may come from the graft donor. The starting material was PBMCs, mostly from graft donor cells, obtained 360 days after TCRalphabeta/CD19-depleted stem cell transplant. The DNA for the CDR3 is TGCAGCGTTTTATCGGGCGGTTTAGCCGGGGAGCTGTTTTTT. Amino acid sequence: CSVLSGGLAGELFF.